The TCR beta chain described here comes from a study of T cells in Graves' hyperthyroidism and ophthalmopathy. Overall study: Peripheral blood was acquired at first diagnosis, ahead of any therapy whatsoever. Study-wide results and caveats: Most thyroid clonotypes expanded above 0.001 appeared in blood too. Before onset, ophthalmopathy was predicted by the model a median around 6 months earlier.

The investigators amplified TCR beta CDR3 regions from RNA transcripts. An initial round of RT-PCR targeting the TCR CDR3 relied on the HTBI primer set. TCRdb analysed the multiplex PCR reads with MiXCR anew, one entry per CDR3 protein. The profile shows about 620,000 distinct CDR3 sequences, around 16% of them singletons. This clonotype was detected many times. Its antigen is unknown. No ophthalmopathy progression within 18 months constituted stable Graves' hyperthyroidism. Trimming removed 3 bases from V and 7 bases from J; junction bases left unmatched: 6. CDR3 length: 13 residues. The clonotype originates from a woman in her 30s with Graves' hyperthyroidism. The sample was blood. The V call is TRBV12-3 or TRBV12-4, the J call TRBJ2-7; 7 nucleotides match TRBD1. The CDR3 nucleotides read TGTGCCAGCAGTTTCACAGGGGATGGGGAGCAGTACTTC. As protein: CASSFTGDGEQYF.